The rows below give T cell receptor beta chains drawn from one sample of a study of cytomegalovirus exposure and HLA in healthy donors. Assay: immunoSEQ multiplex PCR; the TCRdb copy retains only in-frame clones and omits some. Counted here are approximately 140,000 clones, just over 70% occurring once; the ten biggest clones make up 2.6%. Input material: PBMCs. The receptors derive from a woman aged 60-70 years in good health and CMV-seropositive. CDR3s include the opening cysteine and the closing phenylalanine or tryptophan. Fields, in order: D gene, J gene, V gene, clone size, CDR3 DNA, CDR3 protein. D genes are given only for firm matches. Not every row has a clone size; where given, it reads once, few, many or a size class.

- | TRBJ2-1 | TRBV29-1 | - | TGCAGCGTTTCGAATCTAAATGAGCAGTTCTTC | CSVSNLNEQFF
- | TRBJ2-7 | TRBV25-1 | - | TGTGCCAGCAAAACAGGGCCCTACGAGCAGTACTTC | CASKTGPYEQYF
- | TRBJ1-2 | TRBV18 | - | TGTGCCAGCTCACCACAGGGAGCTAACTATGGCTACACCTTC | CASSPQGANYGYTF
- | TRBJ2-1 | TRBV18 | - | TGTGCCAGCTCACCATCGGTGAATGAGCAGTTCTTC | CASSPSVNEQFF
TRBD2 | TRBJ2-3 | TRBV15 | - | TGTGCCACCAGCAGAGAAGCTAGCCGAGCGGGGGATGGGGATACGCAGTATTTT | CATSREASRAGDGDTQYF
- | TRBJ1-4 | TRBV6-5 | - | TGTGCCAGCAGTTCCCAGAGGAGGGCACAAAATGAAAAACTGTTTTTT | CASSSQRRAQNEKLFF
TRBD1 | TRBJ1-4 | TRBV5-1 | - | TGCGCCAGCAGCTTAGGGACAGGGGGTAATGAAAAACTGTTTTTT | CASSLGTGGNEKLFF
- | TRBJ1-3 | TRBV27 | once | TGTGCCAGCAGTGCCTCTGACTCCAACTCTGGAAACACCATATATTTT | CASSASDSNSGNTIYF
- | TRBJ1-2 | TRBV7-9 | - | TGTGCCAGCAGCTTATTAAACTTCTATGGCTACACCTTC | CASSLLNFYGYTF
TRBD2 | TRBJ2-5 | TRBV11-2 | - | TGTGCCAGCACCCCGAAGGTAGCGGGGGGTTTGGAGACCCAGTACTTC | CASTPKVAGGLETQYF
- | TRBJ2-7 | TRBV19 | - | TGTGCCAGTAGTGCGGGTAGCCCTCACGAGCAGTACTTC | CASSAGSPHEQYF
- | TRBJ2-5 | TRBV7-8 | few | TGTGCCAGCAGCGGGACTACACAGGGGGCCCAGTACTTC | CASSGTTQGAQYF
- | TRBJ2-7 | TRBV5-1 | - | TGCGCCAGCAGCTTGGTGGGACAACCATCCTACGAGCAGTACTTC | CASSLVGQPSYEQYF
- | TRBJ2-2 | TRBV25-1 | - | TGTGCCAGCGGTGACAGGGAGCTGTTTTTT | CASGDRELFF
- | TRBJ1-6 | TRBV6-1 | once | TGTGCCAGCAGTGCCCAGGATTCCTATAATTCACCCCTCCACTTT | CASSAQDSYNSPLHF
- | TRBJ1-4 | TRBV5-1 | - | TGCGCCAGCAGCCTGCGGGACTCCTTTGAAAAACTGTTTTTT | CASSLRDSFEKLFF
TRBD1 | TRBJ1-1 | TRBV5-1 | - | TGCGCCAGCGGTGAACAGGGGGCTTCCACTGAAGCTTTCTTT | CASGEQGASTEAFF
TRBD2 | TRBJ2-3 | TRBV5-1 | - | TGCGCCAGCAGCTTCCTAGCGGGGGATAGCACAGATACGCAGTATTTT | CASSFLAGDSTDTQYF
- | TRBJ1-1 | TRBV5-1 | few | TGCGCCAGCAGCACCGACATTCTTTTGAACACTGAAGCTTTCTTT | CASSTDILLNTEAFF
TRBD1 | TRBJ1-2 | TRBV15 | few | TGTGCCACCAGCAGAGAGGGGGACAGGGGCTATGGCTACACCTTC | CATSREGDRGYGYTF
TRBD1 | TRBJ1-4 | TRBV6-1 | - | TGTGCCAGCAGGCGGGACAGGGCGGATGAAAAACTGTTTTTT | CASRRDRADEKLFF
- | TRBJ2-2 | TRBV13 | - | TGTGCCAGCAGCTTAATACAAGATAACACCGGGGAGCTGTTTTTT | CASSLIQDNTGELFF
TRBD1 | TRBJ1-2 | TRBV18 | - | TGTGCCAGCTCACGCGGACAGGGGGCCGGTGGCTACACCTTC | CASSRGQGAGGYTF
TRBD1 | TRBJ1-4 | TRBV2 | - | TGTGCCAGCAGAAGACAGGGTAATGAAAAACTGTTTTTT | CASRRQGNEKLFF
- | TRBJ1-5 | TRBV19 | - | TGTGCCAGTAGACCTTTGGGGGGGATGAGCAATCAGCCCCAGCATTTT | CASRPLGGMSNQPQHF
- | TRBJ1-4 | TRBV15 | - | TGTGCCACCAGCAGAGAGGGGAGGCCCATTGAAAAACTGTTTTTT | CATSREGRPIEKLFF
TRBD1 | TRBJ1-2 | TRBV7-9 | - | TGTGCCAGCACCGGGACAGGGGTAGACTATGGCTACACCTTC | CASTGTGVDYGYTF
TRBD1 | TRBJ1-1 | TRBV5-4 | - | TGTGCCAGCAGCTTCACCACAGGGGGTTACACTGAAGCTTTCTTT | CASSFTTGGYTEAFF
- | TRBJ2-6 | TRBV16 | - | TGTGCCAGCAGCCAAGAACTCAGTGGAGTTAGTAGCGGGGCCAACGTCCTGACTTTC | CASSQELSGVSSGANVLTF